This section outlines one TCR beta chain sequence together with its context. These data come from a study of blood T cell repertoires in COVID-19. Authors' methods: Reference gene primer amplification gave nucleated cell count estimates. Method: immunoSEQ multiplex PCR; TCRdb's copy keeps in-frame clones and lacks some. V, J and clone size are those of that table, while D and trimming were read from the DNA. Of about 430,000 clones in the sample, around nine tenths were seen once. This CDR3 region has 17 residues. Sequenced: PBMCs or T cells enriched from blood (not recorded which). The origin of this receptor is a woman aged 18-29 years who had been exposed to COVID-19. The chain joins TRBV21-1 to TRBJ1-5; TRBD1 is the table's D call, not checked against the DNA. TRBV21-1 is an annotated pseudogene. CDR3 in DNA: TGTGCCAGCAGCAAAGAGGAAAGGGGCAGGGGCAATCAGCCCCAGCATTTT. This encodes CASSKEERGRGNQPQHF.